Shown below are 13 T cell receptor beta chains from a single sample sequenced in a study of beta chain features in type 1 diabetes. General study findings and limits: The study found moderately but significantly shorter TCRB CDR3s in all four CD4+ subsets of Type 1 diabetes patients.

No cognate antigen is known for these TCRs. The investigators reverse transcribed all of the isolated RNA, so they sequenced expressed TCRB transcripts. TCRdb's table, derived via immunoSEQ multiplex PCR, lists solely in-frame clones and lacks some. Counted here are 120,000 to 150,000 clones, about 13% occurring once; the ten biggest clones make up around 1.2%. The sample taken for sequencing was central memory CD4+ T cells from blood. These receptors were collected from a man aged 18 to 30 with type 1 diabetes.

The chain is built from TRBV5-1 and TRBJ1-1, with 12 bases that match TRBD1. Trimming removed 4 bases from V and 4 bases from J; junction bases left unmatched: 5. CDR3 length: 15 amino acids. CDR1 and CDR2 from the germline V gene are SGHRS and YFSETQ. CDR3 coding DNA: TGCGCCAGCAGCGGGACAGGGGGCGCGGGCACTGAAGCTTTCTTT. Its protein product is CASSGTGGAGTEAFF.

V gene TRBV13 combines with J gene TRBJ2-6, with a possible D match to TRBD1 (6 bases). Trimming took off 4 bases at V and 4 bases at J, with 14 bases between the two ends. Germline V gene sequence: CDR1 PRHDT, CDR2 FYEKMQ (reference sequence). CDR3 size: 16 residues. The CDR3: CASSSRQDAGANVLTF. The CDR3 coding sequence is TGTGCCAGCAGCTCCCGACAGGATGCAGGGGCCAACGTCCTGACTTTC.

The V and J genes are TRBV5-1 and TRBJ2-6; no clear D. The germline V gene encodes CDR1 SGHRS and CDR2 YFSETQ. The CDR3 runs 15 residues. V lost 2 bases and J lost 2, with 8 bases in between. CDR3 in amino acids: CASSLGPAGANVLTF. DNA for the CDR3: TGCGCCAGCAGCTTAGGGCCGGCTGGGGCCAACGTCCTGACTTTC.

The CDR3 region is CASSLSGGFYGYTF. Here the CDR3 DNA reads TGTGCCAGCAGTTTATCGGGGGGCTTCTATGGCTACACCTTC. This chain joins TRBV27 and TRBJ1-2; TRBD1 might be the D (6 bases). V dropped 0 bases and J dropped 4 bases, with 9 bases sitting between them. Germline lookup yields CDR1 MNHEY and CDR2 SMNVEV (reference sequence). This CDR3 region has 14 residues.

This clone has just a few counts. The rearrangement joins TRBV4-1 to TRBJ2-1; D unresolved. V was cut by 0 bases and J by 8 bases, with 14 bases left in between. The CDR3 runs 15 residues. Per germline, CDR1 MGHRA and CDR2 YSYEKL. CDR3 protein: CASSQDGTVDDEQFF. Here the CDR3 DNA reads TGCGCCAGCAGCCAAGATGGTACAGTAGACGATGAGCAGTTCTTC.

Only a few counts were recorded for this clone. The J gene is TRBJ1-1, the V gene TRBV11-2; D not certain. The CDR3 length is 13 residues. Germline-derived CDR1 and CDR2 are SGHAT and FQNNGV. The V and J ends lost 5 bases and 6 bases respectively, with 13 bases between them. CDR3 loop: CASSLSWVAEAFF. CDR3 in DNA: TGTGCCAGCAGCCTCTCATGGGTTGCTGAAGCTTTCTTT.

Only a few counts were recorded for this clone. CDR3 sequence reads: CASSLGGASDSSSTDTQYF. CDR3 DNA sequence: TGTGCCAGCAGCTTGGGAGGTGCTTCGGACAGTTCTAGCACAGATACGCAGTATTTT. The chain links TRBV5-8 to TRBJ2-3; tentative D call: TRBD1 (6 bases). V lost 0 bases and J 0 bases, leaving 20 bases between the germline ends. The CDR3 extends over 19 amino acids. Germline V lookup: CDR1 SGHTS, CDR2 YDEGEE.

A few counts support this clone. V and J are TRBV14 and TRBJ1-6; 10 nucleotides match TRBD1. The V gene's germline CDR1 is SGHDN and CDR2 FVKESK. The trim removed 6 bases at V and 10 bases at J, leaving 3 bases unmatched. The CDR3 extends over 13 amino acids. CDR3 region: CASRGQGESPLHF. The CDR3 DNA reads as TGTGCCAGCAGAGGACAGGGGGAATCACCCCTCCACTTT.

Worth noting for this clone: One junction end does not reproduce the germline sequence, and a read error may be involved. The chain joins TRBV5-1 to TRBJ2-2; possibly TRBD2 for D (6 bases). The germline gives CDR1 SGHRS, CDR2 YFSETQ. This CDR3 comprises 14 residues. CDR3 in amino acids: CASSLRLGTGKLFF. DNA of the CDR3: TGCGCCAGCAGCTTGCGACTAGGGACCGGGAAGCTGTTTTTT.

The rearrangement uses TRBV28 and TRBJ2-7; TRBD1 or TRBD2 may be the D gene (6 bases each). The CDR3 runs 12 residues. Germline V gene data show CDR1 as MDHEN and CDR2 as SYDVKM. V was pared by 10 bases and J by 2 bases, with 12 bases between. CDR3 loop: CATRDTTYEQYF. In DNA form, the CDR3 reads TGTGCCACGCGGGACACCACCTACGAGCAGTACTTC.

The chain is built from TRBV10-2 and TRBJ2-5; the D is unclear. The germline gives CDR1 WSHSY, CDR2 SAAADI. V shed 2 bases and J shed 2 bases, with 3 bases lying between them. This CDR3 region has 12 residues. CDR3 nucleotide sequence: TGCGCCAGCAGTGAGGATCAAGAGACCCAGTACTTC. Protein: CASSEDQETQYF.

This clone was seen more than once but under ten times. The rearrangement links TRBV2 to TRBJ2-7; no clear D. The ends were cut back, 1 base at V and 2 bases at J, with 9 bases in the middle. The CDR3 is 14 residues long. The V gene's germline CDR1 is SNHLY and CDR2 FYNNEI. CDR3 in amino acids: CASSEDFKTYEQYF. CDR3 nucleotide sequence: TGTGCCAGCAGTGAAGACTTCAAAACCTACGAGCAGTACTTC. Based on the CDR3 plus reference TRBV2 and TRBJ2-7, the full variable domain is EPEVTQTPSHQVTQMGQEVILRCVPISNHLYFYWYRQILGQKVEFLVSFYNNEISEKSEIFDDQFSVERPDGSNFTLKIRSTKLEDSAMYFCASSEDFKTYEQYFGPGTRLTVT.

With regard to this clone: Other DNA sequences from this sample encode an identical CDR3 as well. The chain couples TRBV7-2 to TRBJ1-5, with D perhaps matching TRBD1 (5 bases). CDR1 is SGHTA, CDR2 FQGNSA, per germline. V was pared by 2 bases and J by 7 bases, with 15 bases between. CDR3 length: 15 amino acids. CDR3 protein: CASSLLSGMGQPQHF. The CDR3 nucleotides read TGTGCCAGCAGCTTACTCTCAGGGATGGGGCAGCCCCAGCATTTT.